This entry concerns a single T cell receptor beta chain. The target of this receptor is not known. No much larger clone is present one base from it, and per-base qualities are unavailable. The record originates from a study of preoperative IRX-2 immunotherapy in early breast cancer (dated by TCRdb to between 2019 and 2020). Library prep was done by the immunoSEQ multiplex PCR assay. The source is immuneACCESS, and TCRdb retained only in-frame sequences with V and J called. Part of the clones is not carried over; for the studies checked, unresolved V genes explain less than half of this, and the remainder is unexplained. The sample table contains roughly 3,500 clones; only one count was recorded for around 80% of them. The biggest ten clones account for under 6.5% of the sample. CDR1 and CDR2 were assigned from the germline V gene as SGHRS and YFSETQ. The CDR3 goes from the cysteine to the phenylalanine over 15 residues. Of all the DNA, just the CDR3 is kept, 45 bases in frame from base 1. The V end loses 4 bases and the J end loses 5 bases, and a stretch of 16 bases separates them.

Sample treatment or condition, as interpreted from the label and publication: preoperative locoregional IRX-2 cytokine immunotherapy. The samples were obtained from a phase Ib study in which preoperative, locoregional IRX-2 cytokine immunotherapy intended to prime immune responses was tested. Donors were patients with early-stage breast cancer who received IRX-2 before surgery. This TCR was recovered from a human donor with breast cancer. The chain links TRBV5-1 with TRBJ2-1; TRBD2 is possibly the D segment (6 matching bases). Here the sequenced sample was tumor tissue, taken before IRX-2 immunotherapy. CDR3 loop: CASSNRRVSDNEQFF. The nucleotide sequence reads TGCGCCAGCAGCAACCGGAGGGTTTCGGACAATGAGCAGTTCTTC. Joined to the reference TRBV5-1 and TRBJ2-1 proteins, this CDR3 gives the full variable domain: KAGVTQTPRYLIKTRGQQVTLSCSPISGHRSVSWYQQTPGQGLQFLFEYFSETQRNKGNFPGRFSGRQFSNSRSEMNVSTLELGDSALYLCASSNRRVSDNEQFFGPGTRLTVL.